Each of the 18 T cell receptor beta chains below was sequenced from the same sample in a study of control samples from healthy donors and cancer patients. The assay was immunoSEQ multiplex PCR, and TCRdb's table has in-frame clones only and misses some. The data show 80,000 or so clones, 94% seen once. Sequencing was carried out using blood. These receptors all stem from a middle-aged woman in good health.

This sequence joins TRBV5-1 and TRBJ2-2; D is uncertain. Germline-derived CDR1 and CDR2 are SGHRS and YFSETQ. Deletions cut 0 bases from V and 5 bases from J, with 5 bases between. This CDR3 has 13 residues. The chain's CDR3 is CASSLVGTGELFF. For the CDR3, the DNA is TGCGCCAGCAGCTTGGTGGGGACCGGGGAGCTGTTTTTT.

V and J are TRBV11-1 and TRBJ1-4, with D perhaps TRBD1 (5 bases). This CDR3 region has 14 residues. Per the germline V gene, CDR1 is SGHAT and CDR2 is FQDESV (reference sequence). Trimming cost V 5 bases and J 3 bases, with 10 bases left between them. Here the CDR3 reads CASSPDSSNEKLFF. The CDR3 nucleotides read TGTGCCAGCAGCCCAGACAGCTCTAATGAAAAACTGTTTTTT.

This clone was detected only once. The chain joins TRBV24-1 to TRBJ2-1; D ambiguous. Trimming stripped 9 bases from V and 8 bases from J, with 16 bases between. Per germline, CDR1 KGHDR and CDR2 SFDVKD. The CDR3 sequence is 13 residues long. CDR3 sequence reads: CATSDRNVDEQFF. The CDR3 DNA is TGTGCCACCTCTGATCGTAATGTGGATGAGCAGTTCTTC.

This chain links TRBV12-5 with TRBJ2-7; D gene unclear. CDR3 length equals 13 residues. V was cut by 0 bases and J by 7 bases, with 10 bases left in between. Germline CDR1 and CDR2: LGHNT and FRNRAP. CDR3 residues: CASGLVLGREQYF. CDR3 sequence (DNA): TGTGCTAGTGGTTTGGTACTCGGGCGGGAGCAGTACTTC.

The V and J genes are TRBV10-3 and TRBJ2-1, with 8 bases identical to TRBD1. The CDR3 loop spans 16 amino acids. The V gene end was trimmed by 4 bases and the J gene end by 2 bases; junction bases not matched to a gene: 7. CDR1 and CDR2 from the germline V gene are ENHRY and SYGVKD. Here the CDR3 DNA reads TGTGCCATCAGTGTTATTGACAGGGGAACCTACAATGAGCAGTTCTTC. This translates into CAISVIDRGTYNEQFF.

The chain uses TRBV7-2 and TRBJ2-5; the D call may be TRBD1 or TRBD2 (5 bases each). This CDR3 region has 16 residues. Germline V gives CDR1 SGHTA, CDR2 FQGNSA. Between the trimmed V and J ends, which lost 3 bases and 4 bases, there was a span of 18 bases. The CDR3, as DNA: TGTGCCAGCAGCTTTGGGACGCGGATCTGGGGAGAGACCCAGTACTTC. It translates to CASSFGTRIWGETQYF.

V is TRBV7-2 and J is TRBJ1-5; D gene ambiguous. The germline V and J ends were trimmed by 2 bases and 1 base, with 9 bases remaining between them. This CDR3 comprises 15 residues. Germline assignment: CDR1 SGHTA and CDR2 FQGNSA. DNA of the CDR3: TGTGCCAGCAGCTTACTCGGGGAAAGCAATCAGCCCCAGCATTTT. Protein sequence: CASSLLGESNQPQHF.

V is TRBV27 and J is TRBJ1-2; perhaps TRBD1 as D (5 bases). CDR1 and CDR2 (germline): MNHEY, SMNVEV (reference sequence). The CDR3 extends over 13 amino acids. V was shortened by 3 bases and J by 6 bases, with 11 bases between the two germline ends. The chain's CDR3 is CASSFVGVDGYTF. The CDR3 DNA follows: TGTGCCAGCAGTTTTGTAGGGGTGGATGGCTACACCTTC.

The rearrangement joins TRBV3-1 (or the pseudogene TRBV3-2) to TRBJ1-4; D gene ambiguous. The V gene's germline CDR1 is LGHDT and CDR2 YNNKEL (reference sequence). The CDR3 runs 17 residues. V was shortened by 7 bases and J by 7 bases, with 25 bases between the two germline ends. CDR3: CASKWVRHPTPSEKLFF. CDR3 sequence (DNA): TGTGCCAGCAAGTGGGTCCGACACCCTACACCAAGTGAAAAACTGTTTTTT.

The chain is built from TRBV3-1 (or the pseudogene TRBV3-2) and TRBJ1-2; D possibly corresponds to TRBD1 (5 bases). Germline-derived CDR1 and CDR2 are LGHDT and YNNKEL (reference sequence). This CDR3 has 16 amino acids. Trimming pared 4 bases from V and 4 bases from J, leaving 19 bases between. The CDR3 loop is CASSPQGSLAGYGYTF. DNA for the CDR3: TGTGCCAGCAGCCCCCAGGGCAGTCTAGCTGGCTATGGCTACACCTTC.

The chain employs TRBV19 and TRBJ1-4; D is unclear. Trimming cost V 3 bases and J 3 bases, with 11 bases left between them. CDR1 is LNHDA, CDR2 SQIVND, per germline (reference sequence). This CDR3 is 15 amino acids long. The CDR3 reads CASSIRVEANEKLFF. CDR3 DNA: TGTGCCAGTAGTATTCGTGTGGAAGCTAATGAAAAACTGTTTTTT.

V usage is TRBV7-2 and J usage is TRBJ2-5; a possible D gene is TRBD2 (6 bases). The ends were cut back, 4 bases at V and 2 bases at J, with 14 bases in the middle. The CDR3 has 15 residues. Germline CDR1 SGHTA, CDR2 FQGNSA. The CDR3 DNA reads as TGTGCCAGCAGCTCCCCCGGGCTAGCGCAAGAGACCCAGTACTTC. This translates into CASSSPGLAQETQYF.

The chain has TRBV10-1 and TRBJ1-2, with D tentatively TRBD1 (5 bases). V lost 4 bases and J lost 8, with 17 bases in between. The CDR3 runs 14 residues. Germline CDR1 and CDR2: WNHNN and SYGVQD (reference sequence). Here the CDR3 reads CASSGDGLSRGYTF. The CDR3 DNA follows: TGCGCCAGCAGTGGGGACGGGCTTTCGCGGGGCTACACCTTC.

V and J are TRBV2 and TRBJ1-1, with 10 positions matching TRBD1. The J segment lost 8 bases and the V segment lost 6 bases, leaving 9 bases of the junction unmatched. CDR3 size: 14 residues. Germline V CDR1 and CDR2: SNHLY, FYNNEI. The CDR3 sequence is CASRRDRGVREAFF. As DNA, the CDR3 is TGTGCCAGCAGGAGGGACAGGGGCGTTCGAGAAGCTTTCTTT.

V and J are TRBV7-8 and TRBJ1-6; no definite D call. Trimming removed 5 bases at V and 4 bases at J, with 3 bases between. The V gene's germline CDR1 is SGHVS and CDR2 FQNEAQ. This CDR3 spans 12 amino acids. For the CDR3, the DNA is TGTGCCAGCAGCCGATATAATTCACCCCTCCACTTT. Translating it yields CASSRYNSPLHF.

The V call is TRBV15, the J call TRBJ2-1, with TRBD2 matching over 7 bases. Germline-derived CDR1 and CDR2 are LNHNV and YYDKDF (reference sequence). This CDR3 is built from 15 residues. V lost 5 bases, J lost 3 bases, and 7 bases stayed unmatched. For the CDR3, the DNA is TGTGCCACCAGCGGCCCCGGGACTAACTACAATGAGCAGTTCTTC. It translates to CATSGPGTNYNEQFF.

This rearrangement joins TRBV6-7 to TRBJ2-1; D is possibly TRBD1 (5 bases). TRBV6-7 has ORF status, its function being uncertain. This CDR3 comprises 14 residues. V lost 4 bases and J lost 0, with 7 bases in between. CDR3 bases: TGTGCCAGCAGTTGGCAGGGCTCCTACAATGAGCAGTTCTTC. This sequence encodes CASSWQGSYNEQFF.

The chain recombines TRBV5-6 with TRBJ2-3; no definite D call. Looked up from germline, CDR1 is SGHDT and CDR2 is YYEEEE. This CDR3 is 12 amino acids long. Trimming stripped 3 bases from V and 7 bases from J, with 9 bases between. The CDR3 DNA is TGTGCCAGCAGCTGGGTAGCAAATACGCAGTATTTT. Its protein product is CASSWVANTQYF.